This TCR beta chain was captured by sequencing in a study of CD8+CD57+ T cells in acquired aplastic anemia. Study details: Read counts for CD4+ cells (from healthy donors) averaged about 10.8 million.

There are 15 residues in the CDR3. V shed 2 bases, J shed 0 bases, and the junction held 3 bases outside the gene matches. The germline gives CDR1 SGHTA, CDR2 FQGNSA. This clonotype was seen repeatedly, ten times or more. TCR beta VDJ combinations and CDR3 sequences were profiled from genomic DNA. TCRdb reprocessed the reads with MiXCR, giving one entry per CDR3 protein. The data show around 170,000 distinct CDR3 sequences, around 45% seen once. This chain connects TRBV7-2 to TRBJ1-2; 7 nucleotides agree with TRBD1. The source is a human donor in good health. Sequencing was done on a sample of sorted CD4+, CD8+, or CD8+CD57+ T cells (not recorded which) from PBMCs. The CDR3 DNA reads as TGTGCCAGCAGCTTACCTGACAGGGCTAACTATGGCTACACCTTC. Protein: CASSLPDRANYGYTF.